This passage covers 17 T cell receptor beta chains from one sample sequenced in a study of neurological immune-mediated disorders. TCRdb reanalysed the 5' RACE reads using MiXCR and keeps one entry per CDR3 protein. The table shows some 41,000 distinct CDR3 sequences, with 2.5% occurring only once. Sequencing used PBMCs. These TCRs come from a man aged 30-40 years with multiple sclerosis.

The table lists this clonotype with many counts. CDR3 sequence (DNA): TGTGCCAGCAGCCAGAGACGTGGGGGGGGCAATGAGCAGTTCTTC. Encoded protein: CASSQRRGGGNEQFF. The rearrangement joins TRBV7-2 to TRBJ2-1, with TRBD2 matching over 7 bases. Germline CDR1 and CDR2: SGHTA and FQGNSA. The V and J ends lost 5 bases and 6 bases, in that order; junction bases with no gene match: 10. The CDR3 has 15 amino acids.

This clonotype was picked up many times. V and J are TRBV5-1 and TRBJ1-1; 9 bases line up with TRBD1. The V gene's germline CDR1 is SGHRS and CDR2 YFSETQ. The CDR3 consists of 13 residues. Trimming at V came to 4 bases and at J to 5 bases, leaving 3 bases not matched to a gene. This chain's CDR3 is CASSRDRATEAFF. The DNA of the CDR3 is TGCGCCAGCAGCCGGGACAGGGCGACTGAAGCTTTCTTT.

This clonotype was recorded many times. CDR3 coding DNA: TGCGCCAGCAGTCCTGGATCCGGGTACAATGAGCAGTTCTTC. This encodes CASSPGSGYNEQFF. This chain connects TRBV5-1 to TRBJ2-1, with no clear D. The length of the CDR3 is 14 residues. Germline lookup yields CDR1 SGHRS and CDR2 YFSETQ. V was pared by 5 bases and J by 4 bases, with 13 bases between.

This clonotype was seen many times. J is TRBJ1-6 and V is TRBV27; 7 bases align to TRBD1. This CDR3 is built from 18 residues. J lost 0 bases, V lost 5 bases, and 10 bases had no gene match. From germline, CDR1 is MNHEY and CDR2 SMNVEV (reference sequence). CDR3 sequence reads: CASSARIRDSSYNSPLHF. The CDR3, as DNA: TGTGCCAGCAGTGCCCGGATCCGGGACAGCTCCTATAATTCACCCCTCCACTTT.

In its sample, this clonotype was seen many times. CDR3 DNA sequence: TGCAGTGCTAGAGTGAGACAGGGTAACTACGAGCAGTACTTC. Amino acid sequence: CSARVRQGNYEQYF. The chain uses TRBV20-1 and TRBJ2-7; TRBD1 agrees at 7 bases. CDR3 size: 14 residues. In germline, CDR1 is DFQATT, CDR2 SNEGSKA (reference sequence). Losses at the gene ends were 1 base for V and 3 bases for J; bases not matched to a gene: 6.

Notes on this clonotype: Mismatch with germline at one junction end may stem from a read error. The J gene is TRBJ1-5, the V gene TRBV19; D is unclear. CDR1 is LNHDA and CDR2 is SQIVND in the germline V gene (reference sequence). CDR3 length: 9 amino acids. CDR3 sequence reads: CATGGPQNF. The CDR3 coding sequence is TGTGCCACCGGCGGGCCCCAGAATTTT.

This clonotype has ten or more counts. This chain links TRBV4-1 with TRBJ2-7; tentatively, D is TRBD1 (6 bases). This CDR3 region has 15 residues. Per germline, CDR1 MGHRA and CDR2 YSYEKL. The V end was cut by 2 bases, the J end by 3 bases, with 14 bases between. CDR3 protein: CASSQIPAGDYEQYF. Written as DNA, the CDR3 is TGCGCCAGCAGCCAAATTCCGGCAGGGGACTACGAGCAGTACTTC.

In this sample, this clonotype turned up a few times. This chain's CDR3 is CASSFQGASGNTIYF. The CDR3 DNA is TGTGCCAGCAGCTTCCAGGGGGCTTCTGGAAACACCATATATTTT. The rearrangement uses TRBV7-9 and TRBJ1-3; 8 nucleotides align to TRBD1. The CDR3 contains 15 residues. Germline V gives CDR1 SEHNR, CDR2 FQNEAQ (reference sequence). The J segment lost 1 base and the V segment lost 3 bases, leaving 2 bases of the junction unmatched.

This clonotype has at least ten counts. The chain employs TRBV5-1 and TRBJ2-1; perhaps TRBD1 as D (6 bases). The germline gives CDR1 SGHRS, CDR2 YFSETQ. CDR3 length: 13 amino acids. V lost 5 bases and J lost 1, with 7 bases in between. CDR3 region: CASRGASYNEQFF. For the CDR3, the DNA is TGCGCCAGCAGGGGGGCTTCCTACAATGAGCAGTTCTTC.

This clonotype was found many times. The V gene is TRBV10-3, the J gene TRBJ1-1; tentative D call: TRBD1 (6 bases). The CDR3 covers 15 residues. V was cut by 6 bases and J by 2 bases, with 16 bases left in between. The V gene's germline CDR1 is ENHRY and CDR2 SYGVKD. CDR3 nucleotide sequence: TGTGCCATCAGACACAGGGTGATCGTAAACACTGAAGCTTTCTTT. Protein product: CAIRHRVIVNTEAFF.

This clonotype was counted ten times or more. The J gene is TRBJ2-3, the V gene TRBV7-7; D call uncertain. From germline, CDR1 is SSHAT and CDR2 FNYEAQ (reference sequence). The CDR3 loop spans 14 amino acids. V was pared by 2 bases and J by 6 bases, with 12 bases between. In DNA, the CDR3 is TGTGCCAGCAGCTTATCCGGTTTTGGGGATACGCAGTATTTT. Protein product: CASSLSGFGDTQYF.

Many counts were recorded for this clonotype. The V call is TRBV4-3, the J call TRBJ1-1, with a possible D match to TRBD1 (5 bases). Trimming left V 1 base short and J 4 bases short, with 13 bases between. This CDR3 comprises 15 residues. CDR1 LGHNA and CDR2 YSLEER come from the germline V gene. The CDR3 nucleotides read TGCGCCAGCAGCCAAGCGGTGGGGGTTGGCACTGAAGCTTTCTTT. This sequence encodes CASSQAVGVGTEAFF.

This clonotype was observed a few times. The chain recombines TRBV27 with TRBJ2-3, with TRBD2 identical over 10 bases. The CDR3 totals 15 residues. Per germline, CDR1 MNHEY and CDR2 SMNVEV (reference sequence). V shed 8 bases, J shed 3 bases, and the junction held 8 bases outside the gene matches. CDR3 DNA sequence: TGTGCCAGCGGCTCCCCTAGCGGGAGAACAGATACGCAGTATTTT. As protein: CASGSPSGRTDTQYF.

This clonotype qualifies as large (0.1 to 1%). The chain's CDR3 is CSARDRGAAGSTEAFF. As DNA, the CDR3 is TGCAGTGCTAGAGATCGGGGGGCAGCGGGTAGCACTGAAGCTTTCTTT. This chain joins TRBV20-1 and TRBJ1-1; tentative D call: TRBD1 (6 bases). From germline, CDR1 is DFQATT and CDR2 SNEGSKA (reference sequence). The CDR3 runs to 16 residues. Trimming cost V 0 bases and J 4 bases, with 18 bases left between them.

This clonotype was seen repeatedly, ten times or more. The genes are TRBV12-3 or TRBV12-4 and TRBJ2-3; no definite D call. The germline V and J ends were trimmed by 4 bases and 0 bases, with 11 bases remaining between them. The CDR3 length is 15 residues. The CDR3 here is CASSWAQSSTDTQYF. CDR3 coding DNA: TGTGCCAGCAGTTGGGCACAGTCTAGCACAGATACGCAGTATTTT.

There are many counts of this clonotype. The CDR3 is CASTRGTPDREAFF. The CDR3 DNA follows: TGCGCCAGCACCCGGGGGACACCTGATAGGGAAGCTTTCTTT. The chain links TRBV5-1 to TRBJ1-1; tentatively, D is TRBD1 (6 bases). V lost 6 bases, J lost 8 bases, and 20 bases lay in between. The CDR3 has 14 amino acids. Germline V gene sequence: CDR1 SGHRS, CDR2 YFSETQ.

This clonotype has ten or more counts. The chain carries TRBV20-1 and TRBJ2-5; the match to TRBD2 covers 16 bases. The trim removed 3 bases at V and 5 bases at J, leaving 12 bases unmatched. CDR3 size: 18 residues. The V gene's germline CDR1 is DFQATT and CDR2 SNEGSKA (reference sequence). CDR3 coding DNA: TGCAGTGCTAGGGCAGCGGGACTAGCGGGGGGGCGCTGGGAGACCCAGTACTTC. This codes for CSARAAGLAGGRWETQYF.